This T cell receptor beta chain emerged from a study of response to subunit inactivated influenza vaccine. Overall study results and limits: After each seasonal influenza vaccination, few new T cells are recruited, the authors suggested.

MiXCR, run by TCRdb on the RT-PCR reads, gives a single entry per CDR3 protein. The repertoire has roughly 710,000 distinct CDR3 sequences, about 14% of them found once; the top ten carry roughly 7.6%. As regards this clonotype: The antigen is not known.

CDR3 length equals 14 residues. V dropped 2 bases and J dropped 3 bases, with 10 bases sitting between them. The sequence derives from a middle-aged man who received an inactivated influenza vaccine. The chain joins TRBV12-3 or TRBV12-4 to TRBJ1-1, with a weak D call TRBD1 (5 bases). The sequencing used PBMCs from blood, collected 14 to 15 days before vaccination. CDR3 sequence reads: CASSLMDKDTEAFF. CDR3 DNA: TGTGCCAGCAGTTTAATGGACAAAGACACTGAAGCTTTCTTT.